The clone carrying this T cell receptor (beta chain) was seen a few times. This sample was taken from a study of human T cells and chemical hapten exposure. For the study at large: Per-sample TCR yield variability stemmed mainly from small pooled library volume differences.

The CDR3 extends over 14 amino acids. V was shortened by 6 bases and J by 0 bases, with 12 bases between the two germline ends. Per the germline V gene, CDR1 is MDHEN and CDR2 is SYDVKM. Library construction involved attaching unique molecular identifiers to individual cDNA molecules, which allowed quantitative, reproducible TCR counting. A single record per CDR3 protein comes from TCRdb applying MiXCR to the RACE reads. The data contain 180,000 or so distinct CDR3 sequences, around 30% of them singletons. Stated time point: pre-sensitization, week 0. Treatment here: therapeutic diphenylcyclopropenone sensitization with weekly scalp DPC. Sequencing started from total RNA isolated from unfractionated whole blood.

The sequenced sample was whole blood, obtained in connection with sensitization to the hapten diphenylcyclopropenone (DPC). The J gene is TRBJ2-7, the V gene TRBV28; tentative D call: TRBD2 (7 bases). The clonotype was recovered from a woman between 25 and 40 years old with alopecia areata. Some clones in this sample may be carry-over from other donors' samples. The CDR3 sequence: CASRGGGSSYEQYF. As DNA, the CDR3 is TGTGCCAGCAGGGGAGGGGGAAGCTCCTACGAGCAGTACTTC.